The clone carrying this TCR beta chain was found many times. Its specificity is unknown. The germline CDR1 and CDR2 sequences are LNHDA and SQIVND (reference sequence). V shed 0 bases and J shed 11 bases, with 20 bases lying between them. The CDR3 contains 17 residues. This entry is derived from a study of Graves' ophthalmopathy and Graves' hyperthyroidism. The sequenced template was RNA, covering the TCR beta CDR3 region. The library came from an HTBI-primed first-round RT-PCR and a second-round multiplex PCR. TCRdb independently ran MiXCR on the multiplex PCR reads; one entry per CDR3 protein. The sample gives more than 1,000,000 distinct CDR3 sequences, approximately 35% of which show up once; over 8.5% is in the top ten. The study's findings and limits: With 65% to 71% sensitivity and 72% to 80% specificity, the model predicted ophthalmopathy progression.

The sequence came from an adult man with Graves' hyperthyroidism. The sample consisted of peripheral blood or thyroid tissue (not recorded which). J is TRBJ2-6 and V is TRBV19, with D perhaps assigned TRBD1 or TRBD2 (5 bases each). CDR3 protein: CASSIDHLSQGADVLTF. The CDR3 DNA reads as TGTGCCAGTAGTATAGATCATTTATCCCAGGGAGCTGACGTCCTGACTTTC. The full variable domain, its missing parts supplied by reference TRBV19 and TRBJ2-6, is DGGITQSPKYLFRKEGQNVTLSCEQNLNHDAMYWYRQDPGQGLRLIYYSQIVNDFQKGDIAEGYSVSREKKESFPLTVTSAQKNPTAFYLCASSIDHLSQGADVLTFGAGSRLTVL.